The rows below give T cell receptor beta chains drawn from one sample of a study of blood T cell repertoires in COVID-19. The repertoire was sequenced with immunoSEQ multiplex PCR; TCRdb's copy has only in-frame clones and lacks some. In the table there are 280,000 or so clones, nearly 90% of which are singletons. Sequencing was carried out using PBMCs or T cells enriched from blood (not recorded which). These receptors were collected from a woman in her forties or fifties who had been exposed to COVID-19. CDR3s include the opening cysteine and the closing phenylalanine or tryptophan. Fields, in order: V gene, J gene, CDR3 protein.

TRBV2	TRBJ1-3	CASLGGAGNTIYF
TRBV4-2	TRBJ2-7	CASSQNLAGAYEQYF
TRBV30	TRBJ2-4	CAWSPRDRGGKNIQYF
TRBV10-3	TRBJ1-6	CAISEGRGDSPLHF
TRBV30	TRBJ1-2	CAWSLWGQRDGYTF
TRBV2	TRBJ2-1	CASASDRWRAYNEQFF
TRBV6-5	TRBJ2-1	CASALYNEQFF
TRBV28	TRBJ1-4	CASSGGGITTNEKLFF
TRBV28	TRBJ1-6	CASSFGDRDSPLHF
TRBV5-4	TRBJ2-7	CASSLDPGREQYF
TRBV7-9	TRBJ1-1	CASSLVSVPEAFF
TRBV7-2	TRBJ1-3	CASSLGPGDSGNTIYF
TRBV21-1	TRBJ2-5	CAYPPSGGVGETQYF
TRBV28	TRBJ1-2	CASRYREGYTF
TRBV6-1	TRBJ1-2	CASSESRGTSTF
TRBV28	TRBJ2-7	CASKSPPPGYEQYF
TRBV5-3	TRBJ1-5	CARSSGSARDSYSNQPQHF
TRBV6-4	TRBJ2-1	CASSPLPGLGPNEQFF
TRBV2	TRBJ1-2	CASSESAGPRQSDGYTF
TRBV5-1	TRBJ2-7	CASSVAGGDYEQYF
TRBV7-9	TRBJ2-2	CASSPAAPGGFAGELFF
TRBV10-3	TRBJ2-1	CASRTGVDEQFF
TRBV28	TRBJ2-2	CASSLALAGVSLNTGELFF
TRBV15	TRBJ2-7	CATSNRQGSGEQYF
TRBV7-2	TRBJ1-1	CASRGTGTGAGVTEAFF
TRBV30	TRBJ1-3	CASARGGNTIYF
TRBV12-2	TRBJ2-7	CASRLAKSGNSYEQYF
TRBV10-3	TRBJ1-1	CAISRTGGSVNTEAFF
TRBV28	TRBJ1-2	CASSLSAEIYGYTF
TRBV7-6	TRBJ1-3	CASSLGTATFSGNTIYF
TRBV29-1	TRBJ2-2	CSTEGSGELFF
TRBV29-1	TRBJ1-1	CSVEDPAGGLNTEAFF
TRBV6-1	TRBJ1-1	CASSEAGTIREAFF
TRBV5-1	TRBJ2-7	CASSPRGSSISYEQYF
TRBV27	TRBJ1-2	CASSPGGAYGYTF
TRBV5-1	TRBJ1-2	CASSPGTTYGYTF
TRBV11-2	TRBJ2-2	CASSFLPRGTGELFF
TRBV30	TRBJ2-7	CAWSDSPSYEQYF
TRBV5-1	TRBJ2-5	CASGTSGAAETQYF
TRBV28	TRBJ2-7	CASRPQAYEQYF
TRBV10-3	TRBJ2-5	CAISGTDQETQYF
TRBV30	TRBJ1-6	CAWSPTGQINSPLHF
TRBV7-7	TRBJ2-5	CASSFTGLWEETQYF
TRBV7-9	TRBJ1-6	CASSFTGARSYNSPLHF
TRBV5-5	TRBJ1-1	CASSFYTGTANTEAFF
TRBV28	TRBJ1-5	CASNSGGGIQPQHF
TRBV30	TRBJ2-7	CAWSDFGGGAYEQYF
TRBV18	TRBJ2-7	CASSQTGSYEQYF
TRBV19	TRBJ1-4	CASRQGNEKLFF
TRBV3-1/TRBV3-2	TRBJ1-1	CASSLNRDSEAFF
TRBV5-1	TRBJ1-1	CASSFSGTGPFLNTEAFF
TRBV4-2	TRBJ2-1	CASSQGGHRVLDEQFF
TRBV23-1	TRBJ2-7	CASSPLGGPDYEQYF
TRBV27	TRBJ1-2	CASRTPYNYGYTF
TRBV10-3	TRBJ1-4	CAISESTGINEKLFF
TRBV18	TRBJ2-5	CASSPRSGSGALGLYF
TRBV3-1/TRBV3-2	TRBJ2-7	CASSQLHPRQGAMYEQYF
TRBV3-1/TRBV3-2	TRBJ2-7	CASSQAGGDSPYEQYF